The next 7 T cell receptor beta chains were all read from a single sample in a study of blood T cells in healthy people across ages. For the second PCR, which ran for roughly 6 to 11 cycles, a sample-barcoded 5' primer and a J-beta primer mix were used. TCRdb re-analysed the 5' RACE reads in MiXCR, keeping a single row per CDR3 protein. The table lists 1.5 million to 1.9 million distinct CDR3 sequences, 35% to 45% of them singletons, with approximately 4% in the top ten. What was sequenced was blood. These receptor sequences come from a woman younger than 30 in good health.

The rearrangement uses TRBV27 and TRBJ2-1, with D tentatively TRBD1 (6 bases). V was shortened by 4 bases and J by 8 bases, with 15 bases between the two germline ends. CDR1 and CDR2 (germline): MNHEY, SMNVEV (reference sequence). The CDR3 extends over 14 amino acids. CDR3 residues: CASSSTGTWDEQFF. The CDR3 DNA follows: TGTGCCAGCAGTTCAACCGGGACATGGGATGAGCAGTTCTTC.

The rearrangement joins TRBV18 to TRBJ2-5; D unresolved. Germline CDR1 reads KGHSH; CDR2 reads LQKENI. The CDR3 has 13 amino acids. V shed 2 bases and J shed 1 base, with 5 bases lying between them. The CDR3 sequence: CASSPSTQETQYF. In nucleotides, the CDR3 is TGTGCCAGCTCACCAAGTACCCAAGAGACCCAGTACTTC.

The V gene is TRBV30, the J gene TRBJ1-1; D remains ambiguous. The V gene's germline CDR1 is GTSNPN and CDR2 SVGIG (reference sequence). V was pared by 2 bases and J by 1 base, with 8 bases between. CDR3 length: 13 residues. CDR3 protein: CAWSREGNTEAFF. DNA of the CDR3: TGTGCCTGGAGTAGGGAGGGGAACACTGAAGCTTTCTTT.

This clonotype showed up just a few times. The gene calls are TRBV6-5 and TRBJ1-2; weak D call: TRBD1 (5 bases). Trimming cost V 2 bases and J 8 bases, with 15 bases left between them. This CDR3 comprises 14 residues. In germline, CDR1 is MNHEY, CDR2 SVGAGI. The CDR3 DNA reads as TGTGCCAGCAGTTACGGAGGGGAGGGGAGAGGCTACACCTTC. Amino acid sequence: CASSYGGEGRGYTF.

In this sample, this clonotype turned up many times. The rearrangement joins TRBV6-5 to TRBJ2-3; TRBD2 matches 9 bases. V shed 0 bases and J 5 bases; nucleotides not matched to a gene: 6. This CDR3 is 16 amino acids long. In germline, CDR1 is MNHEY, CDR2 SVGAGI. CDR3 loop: CASSYSDSGGQDTQYF. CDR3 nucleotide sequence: TGTGCCAGCAGTTACTCGGATAGCGGGGGACAAGATACGCAGTATTTT.

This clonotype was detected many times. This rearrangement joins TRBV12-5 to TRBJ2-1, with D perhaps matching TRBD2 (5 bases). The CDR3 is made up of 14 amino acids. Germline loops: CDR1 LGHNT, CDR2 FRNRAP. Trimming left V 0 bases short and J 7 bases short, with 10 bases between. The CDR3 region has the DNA TGTGCTAGTGGTTTGGTACTCGGCGGGAATGAGCAGTTCTTC. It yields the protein CASGLVLGGNEQFF.

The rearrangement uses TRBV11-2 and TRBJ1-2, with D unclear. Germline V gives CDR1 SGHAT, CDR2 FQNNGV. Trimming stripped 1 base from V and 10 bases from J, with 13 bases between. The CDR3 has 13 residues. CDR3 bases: TGTGCCAGCAGCTTAGGCCCTGGCTTGGACTACACCTTC. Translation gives CASSLGPGLDYTF.